Presented here are 23 T cell receptor beta chains from one specimen sequenced in a study of T-cell reconstitution after alpha-beta-depleted transplantation in children. TCRbeta library construction was performed incorporating unique molecular identifiers. TCRdb re-called the PCR reads with MiXCR, one entry per CDR3 protein. The table records approximately 230,000 distinct CDR3 sequences, more than 20% of them present only once. The material was PBMCs, mostly from graft donor cells, obtained 360 days after TCRalphabeta/CD19-depleted stem cell transplant. Receptor source: a female patient between 2 and 15 years old who had a stem cell transplant for congenital amegakaryocytic thrombocytopenia, so the T cells may come from the graft donor.

This chain joins TRBV9 and TRBJ2-5, with D perhaps TRBD1 (5 bases). In germline, CDR1 is SGDLS, CDR2 YYNGEE. The ends were cut back, 3 bases at V and 0 bases at J, with 6 bases in the middle. The CDR3 has 13 residues. The CDR3 loop is CASSADNQETQYF. In DNA, the CDR3 is TGTGCCAGCAGCGCGGACAACCAAGAGACCCAGTACTTC.

This clonotype has a count of ten or more. The rearrangement uses TRBV5-6 and TRBJ2-3, with a possible D match to TRBD2 (6 bases). The CDR3 extends over 17 amino acids. Germline V gene data show CDR1 as SGHDT and CDR2 as YYEEEE. Trimming shortened V by 1 base and J by 0 bases, and 15 bases separated the two germline ends. The CDR3 coding sequence is TGTGCCAGCAGCTTGATCGGGGGAATAAGTAGCACAGATACGCAGTATTTT. This encodes CASSLIGGISSTDTQYF.

This clonotype was seen ten or more times. This sequence joins TRBV7-2 and TRBJ2-5; a possible D gene is TRBD2 (6 bases). The germline V gene encodes CDR1 SGHTA and CDR2 FQGNSA. Deletions cut 2 bases from V and 1 base from J, with 14 bases between. This CDR3 is built from 16 residues. Here the CDR3 reads CASSLTGSGAQETQYF. For the CDR3, the DNA is TGTGCCAGCAGCTTAACCGGTAGCGGAGCCCAAGAGACCCAGTACTTC.

This clonotype was seen once. The V and J genes are TRBV7-3 and TRBJ2-1, with unresolved D. V lost 5 bases to trimming and J lost 0 bases, with 8 bases between them. Germline V gives CDR1 SGHTA, CDR2 FQGTGA. The CDR3 has 14 amino acids. CDR3 sequence reads: CASSERSSYNEQFF. Here the CDR3 DNA reads TGTGCCAGCAGCGAGAGGAGCTCCTACAATGAGCAGTTCTTC.

In its sample, this clonotype was seen a few times. This chain connects TRBV28 to TRBJ2-5, with 9 bases that match TRBD1. This CDR3 has 16 residues. J was trimmed by 5 bases and V by 5 bases; bases with no gene match: 12. Germline V gene sequence: CDR1 MDHEN, CDR2 SYDVKM. The CDR3, as DNA: TGTGCCAGCAGTCCCTACAGGGGGCGCTTAATTGAGACCCAGTACTTC. This encodes CASSPYRGRLIETQYF.

This clonotype was detected ten times or more. The genes are TRBV12-3 or TRBV12-4 and TRBJ2-5, with D perhaps TRBD1 (5 bases). The CDR3 has 13 amino acids. Trimming pared 6 bases from V and 3 bases from J, leaving 11 bases between. CDR3 loop: CASRLPTEETQYF. The CDR3 nucleotides read TGTGCCAGCAGACTCCCGACAGAAGAGACCCAGTACTTC.

In its sample, this clonotype was seen a few times. V usage is TRBV4-1 and J usage is TRBJ1-5, with TRBD1 as a possible D gene (5 bases). V lost 1 base and J 9 bases, leaving 10 bases between the germline ends. Germline CDR1 is MGHRA and CDR2 is YSYEKL. This CDR3 is 13 amino acids long. This CDR3 is CASSQVGERPQHF. The CDR3 region has the DNA TGCGCCAGCAGCCAAGTGGGGGAAAGGCCCCAGCATTTT.

CDR3 DNA sequence: TGTGCCAGCAGTTTTGGACTAGCGGGGCGGGAGCAGTACTTC. Residues: CASSFGLAGREQYF. V and J are TRBV28 and TRBJ2-7, with 12 bases fitting TRBD2. With V trimmed by 3 bases and J by 7 bases, 4 bases remained unmatched. This CDR3 is 14 amino acids long. Germline CDR1 is MDHEN and CDR2 is SYDVKM.

This clonotype came up a few times. The chain uses TRBV3-1 and TRBJ2-1; no clear D gene. The CDR3 has 14 amino acids. CDR1 is LGHDT, CDR2 YNNKEL, per germline (reference sequence). V was cut by 4 bases and J by 9 bases, with 16 bases left in between. CDR3 nucleotide sequence: TGTGCCAGCAGCCTCCGGTGGGATATCGGTGAGCAGTTCTTC. Translated, it gives CASSLRWDIGEQFF.

The V and J genes are TRBV5-1 and TRBJ2-2; TRBD2 matches 7 bases. The germline V gene has CDR1 SGHRS and CDR2 YFSETQ. This CDR3 region has 17 residues. J was trimmed by 4 bases and V by 4 bases; bases with no gene match: 13. DNA of the CDR3: TGCGCCAGCAGCCAGAGATATATGTCTAGCGGCACCGGGGAGCTGTTTTTT. Residues: CASSQRYMSSGTGELFF. Supplemented by reference TRBV5-1 and TRBJ2-2, the full variable domain reads KAGVTQTPRYLIKTRGQQVTLSCSPISGHRSVSWYQQTPGQGLQFLFEYFSETQRNKGNFPGRFSGRQFSNSRSEMNVSTLELGDSALYLCASSQRYMSSGTGELFFGEGSRLTVL.

This clonotype was seen a few times. The chain recombines TRBV5-5 with TRBJ2-5; tentatively, D is TRBD1 or TRBD2 (6 bases each). V lost 0 bases and J lost 1, with 10 bases in between. CDR1 and CDR2 from the germline V gene are SGHKS and YYEKEE (reference sequence). This CDR3 has 15 amino acids. CDR3: CASSLEGGTQETQYF. CDR3 coding DNA: TGTGCCAGCAGCTTGGAGGGGGGAACCCAAGAGACCCAGTACTTC.

The V gene is TRBV2, the J gene TRBJ2-3; 11 bases are shared with TRBD2. Germline V gene sequence: CDR1 SNHLY, CDR2 FYNNEI. The trim removed 2 bases at V and 1 base at J, leaving 5 bases unmatched. This CDR3 contains 17 residues. CDR3 nucleotides: TGTGCCAGCAGTGAAACGGTACTAGCGGGGGGCACAGATACGCAGTATTTT. It yields the protein CASSETVLAGGTDTQYF.

This clonotype was picked up a small number of times. The chain is built from TRBV24-1 and TRBJ1-2; 8 nucleotides line up with TRBD1. Germline CDR1 KGHDR, CDR2 SFDVKD. With 4 bases clipped from V and 5 bases from J, the junction kept 5 bases outside the gene matches. This CDR3 is built from 14 residues. The CDR3 region has the DNA TGTGCCACCAGTGACCCGGACAGGGTTTATGGCTACACCTTC. It yields the protein CATSDPDRVYGYTF.

Many counts were recorded for this clonotype. The chain links TRBV10-3 to TRBJ2-1; TRBD1 might be the D (5 bases). Trimming removed 2 bases at V and 0 bases at J, with 11 bases between. The CDR3 consists of 16 residues. CDR1 is ENHRY and CDR2 is SYGVKD in the germline V gene. CDR3 in amino acids: CAISETDTSSYNEQFF. For the CDR3, the DNA is TGTGCCATCAGTGAGACGGACACGAGCTCCTACAATGAGCAGTTCTTC.

This clonotype was observed a few times. This chain links TRBV28 with TRBJ1-6; D ambiguous. V was cut by 6 bases and J by 9 bases, with 18 bases left in between. The CDR3 consists of 15 residues. Germline V gene data show CDR1 as MDHEN and CDR2 as SYDVKM. The CDR3 loop is CASRSDSAHSSPLHF. CDR3 in DNA: TGTGCCAGCAGATCGGATTCAGCCCATAGTTCACCCCTCCACTTT.

The V gene is TRBV10-2, the J gene TRBJ2-7, with D possibly TRBD2 on 6 matching bases. In germline, CDR1 is WSHSY, CDR2 SAAADI. CDR3 length: 11 residues. The ends were cut back, 3 bases at V and 12 bases at J, with 12 bases in the middle. The CDR3 sequence is CASSDGGERYF. Written as DNA, the CDR3 is TGCGCCAGCAGTGACGGGGGAGAACGGTACTTC.

The chain employs TRBV30 and TRBJ1-3; D is possibly TRBD1 (6 bases). Per the germline V gene, CDR1 is GTSNPN and CDR2 is SVGIG (reference sequence). V lost 5 bases and J 0 bases, leaving 11 bases between the germline ends. The length of the CDR3 is 14 residues. CDR3 DNA sequence: TGTGCCTGGGGACAGTCGCGCTCTGGAAACACCATATATTTT. Translated: CAWGQSRSGNTIYF.

This clonotype has more than one count but fewer than ten. The rearrangement joins TRBV25-1 to TRBJ1-6; D gene uncertain. Germline lookup yields CDR1 MGHDK and CDR2 SYGVNS. This CDR3 has 13 residues. V dropped 7 bases and J dropped 7 bases, with 11 bases sitting between them. The CDR3 DNA sequence: TGTGCCAGCACGCCAATAGAGAATTCACCCCTCCACTTT. Translation: CASTPIENSPLHF.

V and J are TRBV5-1 and TRBJ2-6; D remains unclear. Trimming stripped 0 bases from V and 0 bases from J, with 13 bases between. Germline V gene sequence: CDR1 SGHRS, CDR2 YFSETQ. CDR3 size: 18 residues. The CDR3: CASSLADTWSSGANVLTF. CDR3 coding DNA: TGCGCCAGCAGCTTGGCCGACACATGGAGCTCTGGGGCCAACGTCCTGACTTTC.

This clonotype was observed a few times. The chain is built from TRBV5-4 and TRBJ2-7; TRBD2 aligns across 7 bases. Trimming took 3 bases from V and 2 from J; bases not matched to a gene: 2. Germline CDR1 is SGHNT and CDR2 is YYREEE (reference sequence). This CDR3 region has 13 residues. The CDR3 region has the DNA TGTGCCAGCAGCTCCGGGACTACCTACGAGCAGTACTTC. As protein: CASSSGTTYEQYF. Filled out from reference TRBV5-4 and TRBJ2-7, the complete variable domain reads ETGVTQSPTHLIKTRGQQVTLRCSSQSGHNTVSWYQQALGQGPQFIFQYYREEENGRGNFPPRFSGLQFPNYSSELNVNALELDDSALYLCASSSGTTYEQYFGPGTRLTVT.

With regard to this clonotype: At one of its ends the junction is not consistent with the germline gene, which may arise from a read error. This chain connects TRBV4-3 to TRBJ1-3, with unresolved D. The CDR3 spans 17 residues. Germline CDR1 reads LGHNA; CDR2 reads YSLEER. The CDR3 coding sequence is TGCGCCAGCAGCCACCAGATAGGAACCCGCTCTGGAAACAGCATATATTTT. It translates to CASSHQIGTRSGNSIYF.

This clonotype was recorded many times. The chain employs TRBV6-5 and TRBJ2-7, with 7 nucleotides matching TRBD2. After removal of 2 bases from V and 3 bases from J, the junction contained 7 bases not matched to a gene. Germline-derived CDR1 and CDR2 are MNHEY and SVGAGI. CDR3 length: 15 amino acids. CDR3 bases: TGTGCCAGCAGTTACAGCGGGACTACAGACTACGAGCAGTACTTC. Its protein is CASSYSGTTDYEQYF.

The chain has TRBV20-1 and TRBJ2-1, with D perhaps being TRBD1 or TRBD2 (6 bases each). The CDR3 runs 11 residues. Germline V gene lookup returns CDR1 DFQATT and CDR2 SNEGSKA (reference sequence). Trimming took off 6 bases at V and 8 bases at J, with 11 bases between the two ends. CDR3 nucleotides: TGCAGTGCCCTGGGGGGCGATGAGCAGTTCTTC. This codes for CSALGGDEQFF.